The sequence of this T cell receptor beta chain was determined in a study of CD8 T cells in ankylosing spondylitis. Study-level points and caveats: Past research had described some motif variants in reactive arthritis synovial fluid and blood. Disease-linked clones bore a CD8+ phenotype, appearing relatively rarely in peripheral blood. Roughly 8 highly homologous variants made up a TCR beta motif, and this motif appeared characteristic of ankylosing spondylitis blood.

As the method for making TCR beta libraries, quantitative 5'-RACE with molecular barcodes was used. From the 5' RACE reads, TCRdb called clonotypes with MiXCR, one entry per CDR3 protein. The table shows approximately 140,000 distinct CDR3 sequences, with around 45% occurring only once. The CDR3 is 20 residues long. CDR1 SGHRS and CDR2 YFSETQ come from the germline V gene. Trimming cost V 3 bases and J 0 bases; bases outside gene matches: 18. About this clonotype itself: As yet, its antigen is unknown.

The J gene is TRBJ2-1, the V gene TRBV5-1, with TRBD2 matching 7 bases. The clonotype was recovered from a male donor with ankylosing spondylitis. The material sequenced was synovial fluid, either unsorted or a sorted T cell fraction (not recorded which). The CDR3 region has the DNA TGCGCCAGCAGCTGGGAAGGGCTAGCGGCCAAGAGGAACTCCTACAATGAGCAGTTCTTC. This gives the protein CASSWEGLAAKRNSYNEQFF. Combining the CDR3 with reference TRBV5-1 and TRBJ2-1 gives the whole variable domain KAGVTQTPRYLIKTRGQQVTLSCSPISGHRSVSWYQQTPGQGLQFLFEYFSETQRNKGNFPGRFSGRQFSNSRSEMNVSTLELGDSALYLCASSWEGLAAKRNSYNEQFFGPGTRLTVL.